Listed below are T cell receptor beta chains from one sample, sequenced in a study of OX40 agonist ivuxolimab in advanced cancers. The method was immunoSEQ multiplex PCR; TCRdb's version includes in-frame clones alone and lacks a portion of them. The sample has tens of thousands of clones, about 80% seen once. Source: CD4+ or CD8+ T cells sorted from blood, taken in a trial of the OX40 agonist ivuxolimab. The source is an adult with an advanced solid tumor such as melanoma, head and neck, liver or kidney cancer. CDR3s include the opening cysteine and the closing phenylalanine or tryptophan. The D gene is left open where the match is weak. Clone size appears in some rows only: once, few, many, or a class for an expanded clone.

NA | NA | TRBJ2-7 | TRBV28 | TGTGCCAGCAGTTTCGGGAGCTACTACGAGCAGTACTTC | CASSFGSYYEQYF
NA | NA | TRBJ1-1 | TRBV28 | TGTGCCAGCAGTTTCGGGACGCAGGGGAGGGGAGGGGGCACTGAAGCTTTCTTT | CASSFGTQGRGGGTEAFF
NA | NA | TRBJ1-1 | TRBV7-9 | TGTGCCAGCAGCCCGCGACGGGGCATGAACACTGAAGCTTTCTTT | CASSPRRGMNTEAFF
TRBD2 | NA | TRBJ2-3 | TRBV28 | TGTGCCAGCAGTTCCCCCAGCGGGGTGCCCTCACCGGATACGCAGTATTTT | CASSSPSGVPSPDTQYF
NA | NA | TRBJ1-4 | TRBV19 | TGTGCCAGTAGTAACGGAGCAACTAATGAAAAACTGTTTTTT | CASSNGATNEKLFF
NA | NA | TRBJ2-3 | TRBV6-5 | TGTGCCAGCAGTTACTCTTTTACAGATACGCAGTATTTT | CASSYSFTDTQYF
NA | NA | TRBJ2-3 | TRBV7-3 | TGTGCCAGCAGCTTATATGGGACTGCCCCAGATACGCAGTATTTT | CASSLYGTAPDTQYF
NA | NA | TRBJ2-1 | TRBV30 | TGTGCCTGGGAGCAGGGAGGTGGATACAATGAGCAGTTCTTC | CAWEQGGGYNEQFF
NA | NA | TRBJ1-2 | TRBV6-5 | TGTGCCAGCAGTTACAGGGGTAGGGGGGCCGGCGGCTACACCTTC | CASSYRGRGAGGYTF
NA | NA | TRBJ1-2 | TRBV28 | TGTGCCAGCAGAAAACAGGGACGAGACACCTTC | CASRKQGRDTF
TRBD1 | NA | TRBJ1-1 | TRBV29-1 | TGCAGCGTTGAGGCGACAGGGGGCAGGACTGAAGCTTTCTTT | CSVEATGGRTEAFF
NA | NA | TRBJ1-5 | TRBV2 | TGTGCCAGCAGTGGGTCCGACCAGCCCCAGCATTTT | CASSGSDQPQHF
NA | NA | TRBJ2-7 | TRBV5-1 | TGCGCCAGCAGCTTGGGGGGGGCCTCACCACTCCCAACCTACGAGCAGTACTTC | CASSLGGASPLPTYEQYF
NA | NA | TRBJ1-4 | TRBV5-1 | TGCGCCAGCAGCTTGGAAGGGAGTGGGGAAAAACTGTTTTTT | CASSLEGSGEKLFF
TRBD2 | NA | TRBJ2-5 | TRBV29-1 | TGCAGCGTTGCCAGACTAGCGGGGTCCCAAGAGACCCAGTACTTC | CSVARLAGSQETQYF
NA | NA | TRBJ2-2 | TRBV21-1 | TGTGCCAGCGGTCCAGGAGTGCCGAACACCGGGGAGCTGTTTTTT | CASGPGVPNTGELFF
NA | NA | TRBJ1-4 | TRBV6-1 | TGTGCCATTACGTCGGGGGGGGCGAATGAAAAACTGTTTTTT | CAITSGGANEKLFF
NA | NA | TRBJ1-6 | TRBV7-9 | TGTGCCAGCAGCTTAGAAAATTGGGGTCCCCTCCCTTCACCCCTCCACTTT | CASSLENWGPLPSPLHF
TRBD2 | NA | TRBJ2-3 | TRBV19 | TGTGCCAGTAGTAGGACTAGCGGGGGGGCCTCAGATACGCAGTATTTT | CASSRTSGGASDTQYF
NA | NA | TRBJ2-2 | TRBV11-2 | TGTGCCAGCAGCCCAGTATACGGGGAGCTGTTTTTT | CASSPVYGELFF
NA | NA | TRBJ1-5 | TRBV19 | TGTGCCAGTAGTAGGGGGGACCGGTTAGGTGCCCAGCATTTT | CASSRGDRLGAQHF
TRBD1 | NA | TRBJ2-7 | TRBV7-9 | TGTGCCAGCAGCTTGTCTTACAGGGGACGCAACGAGCAGTACTTC | CASSLSYRGRNEQYF
NA | NA | TRBJ1-2 | TRBV6-5 | TGTGCCAGCAGCCGATCAACAGGGAATTATGGCTACACCTTC | CASSRSTGNYGYTF
NA | NA | TRBJ2-7 | TRBV28 | TGTGCCAGCTCGGGACAATATGACGAGCAGTACTTC | CASSGQYDEQYF
TRBD2 | NA | TRBJ2-1 | TRBV7-3 | TGTGCCAGCAGCCTGACTAGCGGGGGGAGGTTGGGGCAGTTCTTC | CASSLTSGGRLGQFF
NA | NA | TRBJ2-5 | TRBV6-5 | TGTGCCAGCAGTCACCGCTCAGGGATCGAGACCCAGTACTTC | CASSHRSGIETQYF
TRBD1 | NA | TRBJ1-1 | TRBV19 | TGTGCCAGTAGACAGGGGTTCAGGCGAACACCTGAAGCTTTCTTT | CASRQGFRRTPEAFF
NA | NA | TRBJ2-3 | TRBV19 | TGTGCCAGTGGACTACAGGGAAGCACAGATACGCAGTATTTT | CASGLQGSTDTQYF
NA | NA | TRBJ2-7 | TRBV6-5 | TGTGCCAGCCGGGAACGGGGGCCCTACGAGCAGTACTTC | CASRERGPYEQYF
TRBD1 | NA | TRBJ1-5 | TRBV18 | TGTGCCAGCTCACCGCTGTCAGGGGGCGTTGGCAATCAGCCCCAGCATTTT | CASSPLSGGVGNQPQHF
NA | NA | TRBJ2-7 | TRBV2 | TGTGCCAGCAGTGAACAGACTCAACCGTACTTC | CASSEQTQPYF
NA | NA | TRBJ1-6 | TRBV6-1 | TGTGCCAGCAGTGCCGGACAGATCGGCAATTCACCCCTCCACTTT | CASSAGQIGNSPLHF
TRBD1 | NA | TRBJ1-2 | TRBV27 | TGTGCCAGCAGCCGCGGGGACAGGGGGACCTATGGCTACACCTTC | CASSRGDRGTYGYTF
TRBD1 | NA | TRBJ2-1 | TRBV5-1 | TGCGCCAGCAGCTTAGGCGACAGGGGCTACAATGAGCAGTTCTTC | CASSLGDRGYNEQFF
NA | NA | TRBJ1-5 | TRBV5-4 | TGTGCCAGCAGCTTGGGGGGACGGCTCAATCAGCCCCAGCATTTT | CASSLGGRLNQPQHF
TRBD2 | once | TRBJ2-5 | TRBV2 | TGTGCCAGCAGTGCCGGGACTAGCTGGGAGACCCAGTACTTC | CASSAGTSWETQYF
NA | NA | TRBJ1-4 | TRBV6-5 | TGTGCCAGCAGTTACTCCGGGTCTTGGGATGAAAAACTGTTTTTT | CASSYSGSWDEKLFF
NA | few | TRBJ1-1 | TRBV5-5 | TGTGCCAGCAGCTTGGTGGGGAGGGCCACTGAAGCTTTCTTT | CASSLVGRATEAFF
NA | NA | TRBJ1-5 | TRBV19 | TGTGCCAGTAGTACTCAGGGTGTTCAGCCCCAGCATTTT | CASSTQGVQPQHF
NA | NA | TRBJ2-3 | TRBV30 | TGTGCCTGGAGTTCCGGGCCAAGCGGTACGCAGTATTTT | CAWSSGPSGTQYF
NA | NA | TRBJ1-6 | TRBV6-5 | TGTGCCAGCAGTGTCGGGACACCCAATTCACCCCTCCACTTT | CASSVGTPNSPLHF
NA | NA | TRBJ2-2 | TRBV28 | TGTGCCAGCAGTCCCGCGGGGCGCAACACCGGGGAGCTGTTTTTT | CASSPAGRNTGELFF
TRBD1 | NA | TRBJ1-4 | TRBV7-2 | TGTGCCAGCAGTAAGGACAGGGCGGGAGAAAAACTGTTTTTT | CASSKDRAGEKLFF
NA | NA | TRBJ2-1 | TRBV18 | TGTGCCAGCTCACCACCGGGTGGGGGAACTTACAATGAGCAGTTCTTC | CASSPPGGGTYNEQFF
NA | NA | TRBJ2-5 | TRBV5-1 | TGCGCCAGCAGAATCCAACCGCTAGGGGAGACCCAGTACTTC | CASRIQPLGETQYF
TRBD1 | NA | TRBJ2-5 | TRBV9 | TGTGCCAGCAGCGTAGTCGGTCGACAGGGAGTAGAGACCCAGTACTTC | CASSVVGRQGVETQYF
TRBD1 | NA | TRBJ2-7 | TRBV28 | TGTGCCAGCAGTTTATCCGACAGGGGGCGTTTGCAGTACTTC | CASSLSDRGRLQYF
NA | NA | TRBJ2-5 | TRBV19 | TGTGCCACGCAACCCAGGGGGGGGGACAACCAAGAGACCCAGTACTTC | CATQPRGGDNQETQYF
TRBD1 | once | TRBJ2-1 | TRBV18 | TGTGCCAGCTCAAAAGCCCCGGGACAGATATACAATGAGCAGTTCTTC | CASSKAPGQIYNEQFF
TRBD1 | NA | TRBJ2-1 | TRBV7-2 | TGTGCCAGCAGTCGGGACAGGGGTGAGCAGTTCTTC | CASSRDRGEQFF
NA | NA | TRBJ2-1 | TRBV6-1 | TGTGCCAGCAGTGAAACCGACTGGTCCTACAATGAGCAGTTCTTC | CASSETDWSYNEQFF
TRBD2 | NA | TRBJ2-3 | TRBV5-1 | TGCGCCAGCAGCCCCTCGACTAGCGGTAGCACAGATACGCAGTATTTT | CASSPSTSGSTDTQYF
NA | NA | TRBJ2-3 | TRBV23-1 | TGCGCCAGCAGTCCCAGAGAAAATACGCAGTATTTT | CASSPRENTQYF
NA | few | TRBJ2-3 | TRBV6-1 | TGTGCCAGCACCGACCCTGGCGGCACAGATACGCAGTATTTT | CASTDPGGTDTQYF
TRBD1 | NA | TRBJ1-2 | TRBV6-1 | TGTGCCAGCAACGACAGGGGGGAGTGGTTATATGGCTACACCTTC | CASNDRGEWLYGYTF